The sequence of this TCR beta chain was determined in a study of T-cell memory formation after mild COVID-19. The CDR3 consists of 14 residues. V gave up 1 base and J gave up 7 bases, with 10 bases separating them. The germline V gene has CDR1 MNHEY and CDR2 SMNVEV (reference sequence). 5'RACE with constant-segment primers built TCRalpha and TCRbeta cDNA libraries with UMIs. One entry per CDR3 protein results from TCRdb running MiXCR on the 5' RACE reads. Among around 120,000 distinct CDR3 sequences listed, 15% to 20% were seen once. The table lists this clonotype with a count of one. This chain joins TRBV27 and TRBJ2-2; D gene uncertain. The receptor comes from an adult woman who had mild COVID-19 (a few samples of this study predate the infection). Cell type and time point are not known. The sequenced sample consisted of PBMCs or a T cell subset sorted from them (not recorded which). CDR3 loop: CASSLFLRNGELFF. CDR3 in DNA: TGTGCCAGCAGTTTATTTCTGCGTAACGGGGAGCTGTTTTTT.